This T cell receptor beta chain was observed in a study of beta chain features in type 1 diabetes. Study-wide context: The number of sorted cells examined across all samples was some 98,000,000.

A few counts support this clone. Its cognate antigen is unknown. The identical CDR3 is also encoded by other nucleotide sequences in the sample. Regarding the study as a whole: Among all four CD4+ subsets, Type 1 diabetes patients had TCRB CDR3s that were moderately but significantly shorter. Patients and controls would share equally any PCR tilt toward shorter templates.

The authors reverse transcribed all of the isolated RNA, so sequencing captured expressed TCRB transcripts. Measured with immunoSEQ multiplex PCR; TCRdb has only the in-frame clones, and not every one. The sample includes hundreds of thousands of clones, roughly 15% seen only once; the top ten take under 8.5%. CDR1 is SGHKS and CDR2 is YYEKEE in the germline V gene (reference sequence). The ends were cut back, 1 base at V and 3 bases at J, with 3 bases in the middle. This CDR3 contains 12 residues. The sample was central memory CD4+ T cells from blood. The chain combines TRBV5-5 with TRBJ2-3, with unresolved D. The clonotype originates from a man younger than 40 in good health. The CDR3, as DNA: TGTGCCAGCAGCTTGAGTACAGATACGCAGTATTTT. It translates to CASSLSTDTQYF.